Listed below are T cell receptor beta chains from one sample, sequenced in a study of blood T cell repertoires in COVID-19. Data came from immunoSEQ multiplex PCR; TCRdb stores just in-frame clones and leaves some out. This sample has about 140,000 clones, with approximately 80% found just once. The sequenced material came from peripheral blood. The receptors here all came from a man between 50 and 59 years old with acute or convalescent COVID-19. The CDR3 runs from the conserved cysteine through the conserved F or W. D genes are given only for firm matches. Not every row has a clone size; where given, it reads once, few, many or a size class.

>.|TRBJ2-3|TRBV24-1|.
CATSWGHSTDTQYF
TGTGCCACCAGTTGGGGACACAGCACAGATACGCAGTATTTT
>.|TRBJ2-7|TRBV5-1|TRBD1
CASSPGTGPPLEQYF
TGCGCCAGCAGCCCTGGGACAGGGCCCCCCTTAGAGCAGTACTTC
>.|TRBJ2-2|TRBV14|TRBD1
CASSRTGQGSGGELFF
TGTGCCAGCAGCCGCACGGGACAGGGGTCCGGCGGGGAGCTGTTTTTT
>.|TRBJ1-1|TRBV27|TRBD1
CASSLLDRGLGAEAFF
TGTGCCAGCAGTTTATTGGACAGGGGGCTAGGGGCTGAAGCTTTCTTT
>.|TRBJ2-1|TRBV20-1|.
CSVHGGSGQFF
TGCAGTGTTCACGGAGGGTCCGGGCAGTTCTTC
>.|TRBJ1-2|TRBV5-4|TRBD1
CASRSRGGADYGYTF
TGTGCCAGCAGGTCCCGAGGGGGCGCAGACTATGGCTACACCTTC
>.|TRBJ1-1|TRBV14|.
CASSQDWSDDPGGAFF
TGTGCCAGCAGCCAAGATTGGTCAGACGACCCCGGAGGAGCTTTCTTT
>few|TRBJ1-1|TRBV2|.
CATGTGFSEAFF
TGTGCCACAGGAACAGGGTTTTCTGAAGCTTTCTTT
>.|TRBJ2-7|TRBV11-2|.
CASSLTLTSSDEQYF
TGTGCCAGCAGTCTAACCCTAACTAGCTCGGACGAGCAGTACTTC
>.|TRBJ1-3|TRBV11-2|TRBD1
CASSLLTGTGANSGNTIYF
TGTGCCAGCAGCTTACTGACCGGGACAGGGGCGAACTCTGGAAACACCATATATTTT
>.|TRBJ1-1|TRBV5-1|.
CASSSKEGVGNTEAFF
TGCGCCAGCAGCTCAAAAGAGGGGGTAGGGAACACTGAAGCTTTCTTT
>many|TRBJ1-5|TRBV4-1|TRBD1
CASSHQGQGNQPQHF
TGCGCCAGCAGCCACCAGGGACAGGGGAATCAGCCCCAGCATTTT
>.|TRBJ2-3|TRBV18|.
CASSPGRDTQYF
TGTGCCAGCTCACCAGGGAGAGATACGCAGTATTTT
>.|TRBJ1-2|TRBV5-5|.
CASSFDSNYGYTF
TGTGCCAGCAGCTTCGACAGCAACTATGGCTACACCTTC
>.|TRBJ2-5|TRBV29-1|.
CSVASLETQYF
TGCAGCGTTGCCTCTCTTGAGACCCAGTACTTC
>.|TRBJ2-1|TRBV5-1|TRBD2
CASSLRGDEQFF
TGCGCCAGCAGCTTACGGGGGGATGAGCAGTTCTTC
>.|TRBJ2-1|TRBV19|TRBD1
CASSIGTGNEQFF
TGTGCCAGTAGTATAGGGACAGGGAATGAGCAGTTCTTC
>few|TRBJ1-1|TRBV19|TRBD1
CASSITGAGTEAFF
TGTGCCAGTAGTATTACAGGGGCTGGCACTGAAGCTTTCTTT
>.|TRBJ1-6|TRBV2|.
CASSEWQGQNSPLHF
TGTGCCAGCAGTGAATGGCAGGGGCAGAATTCACCCCTCCACTTT
>.|TRBJ2-7|TRBV3-1/TRBV3-2|TRBD2
CASSPRTSGGLSYEQYF
TGTGCCAGCAGCCCCCGGACTAGCGGGGGGCTCTCCTACGAGCAGTACTTC
>.|TRBJ2-1|TRBV6-1|TRBD2
CASSEARGRGGSYNEQFF
TGTGCCAGCAGTGAAGCTCGTGGACGCGGGGGCTCCTACAATGAGCAGTTCTTC
>.|TRBJ1-2|TRBV6-1|.
CASSESRLRGGGYTF
TGTGCCAGCAGTGAATCAAGGTTGAGGGGGGGAGGCTACACCTTC
>.|TRBJ2-6|TRBV6-5|TRBD1
CAGTGAGANVLTF
TGTGCCGGAACAGGGGCTGGGGCCAACGTCCTGACTTTC
>many|TRBJ1-5|TRBV15|.
CATSREMAGNSNQPQHF
TGTGCCACCAGCAGAGAGATGGCAGGCAATAGCAATCAGCCCCAGCATTTT
>.|TRBJ2-5|TRBV11-2|TRBD1
CASSRDRETQYF
TGTGCCAGCAGCCGGGACAGGGAGACCCAGTACTTC
>.|TRBJ1-1|TRBV19|TRBD1
CASSMTGALSEAFF
TGTGCCAGTAGTATGACAGGGGCACTCTCTGAAGCTTTCTTT
>.|TRBJ2-1|TRBV27|TRBD2
CASSLLAGGPNEQFF
TGTGCCAGCAGTTTATTGGCGGGGGGGCCGAATGAGCAGTTCTTC
>.|TRBJ1-1|TRBV2|.
CASSELGTTEAFF
TGTGCCAGCAGTGAACTAGGAACGACTGAAGCTTTCTTT
>.|TRBJ1-1|TRBV24-1|.
CATSDLTGVDTEAFF
TGTGCCACCAGTGATTTGACGGGGGTGGACACTGAAGCTTTCTTT
>.|TRBJ1-5|TRBV10-3|.
CAIRRGLNQPQHF
TGTGCCATCCGTAGGGGCCTCAATCAGCCCCAGCATTTT
>once|TRBJ1-6|TRBV5-1|TRBD1
CASSLGTGGARNSPLHF
TGCGCCAGCAGCCTAGGGACAGGGGGCGCGCGGAATTCACCCCTCCACTTT
>.|TRBJ1-6|TRBV5-6|.
CASSVQGQSIPLHF
TGTGCCAGCAGCGTACAGGGCCAGAGTATCCCCCTCCACTTT
>.|TRBJ2-1|TRBV19|TRBD2
CATQAGSSYNEQFF
TGTGCCACTCAAGCGGGGAGCTCCTACAATGAGCAGTTCTTC
>.|TRBJ2-1|TRBV6-5|.
CASINGYNEQFF
TGTGCCAGCATTAACGGGTACAATGAGCAGTTCTTC
>.|TRBJ2-5|TRBV19|TRBD1
CASSARTGTTRETQYF
TGTGCCAGTAGTGCGCGGACAGGGACCACCCGAGAGACCCAGTACTTC
>.|TRBJ2-2|TRBV19|TRBD2
CASSNSGGAVGELFF
TGTGCCAGTAGTAATAGCGGGGGGGCAGTGGGGGAGCTGTTTTTT
>.|TRBJ2-3|TRBV3-1/TRBV3-2|TRBD2
CASRLGLAGGTDTQYF
TGTGCCAGCAGACTGGGACTAGCGGGGGGCACAGATACGCAGTATTTT
>.|TRBJ2-3|TRBV5-4|.
CASSRRGASTDTQYF
TGTGCCAGCAGCCGCCGGGGGGCTAGCACAGATACGCAGTATTTT
>.|TRBJ1-4|TRBV12-3/TRBV12-4|.
CASSLGTGKKLFF
TGTGCCAGCAGTTTAGGCACAGGGAAAAAACTGTTTTTT
>.|TRBJ2-3|TRBV5-1|TRBD1
CASSSRDRGSTDTQYF
TGCGCCAGCAGCTCGCGGGACAGGGGATCCACAGATACGCAGTATTTT
>.|TRBJ1-3|TRBV6-5|.
CASIEYLHGNTIYF
TGTGCCAGCATCGAGTACCTGCATGGAAACACCATATATTTT
>many|TRBJ1-5|TRBV21-1|.
CASSKVSGRRDSNQPQHF
TGTGCCAGCAGCAAAGTTAGCGGCAGACGCGATAGCAATCAGCCCCAGCATTTT
>.|TRBJ2-6|TRBV4-2|TRBD1
CASSSQGAGSGANVLTF
TGTGCCAGCAGCTCGCAGGGGGCGGGGTCCGGGGCCAACGTCCTGACTTTC
>.|TRBJ2-5|TRBV30|.
CAWSLQVQETQYF
TGTGCCTGGAGTCTCCAGGTCCAAGAGACCCAGTACTTC
>.|TRBJ2-2|TRBV2|TRBD1
CASSEATGGPGELFF
TGTGCCAGCAGTGAAGCGACAGGGGGGCCCGGGGAGCTGTTTTTT
>.|TRBJ2-7|TRBV29-1|TRBD1
CSVGTGIHEQYF
TGCAGCGTCGGGACAGGAATTCACGAGCAGTACTTC